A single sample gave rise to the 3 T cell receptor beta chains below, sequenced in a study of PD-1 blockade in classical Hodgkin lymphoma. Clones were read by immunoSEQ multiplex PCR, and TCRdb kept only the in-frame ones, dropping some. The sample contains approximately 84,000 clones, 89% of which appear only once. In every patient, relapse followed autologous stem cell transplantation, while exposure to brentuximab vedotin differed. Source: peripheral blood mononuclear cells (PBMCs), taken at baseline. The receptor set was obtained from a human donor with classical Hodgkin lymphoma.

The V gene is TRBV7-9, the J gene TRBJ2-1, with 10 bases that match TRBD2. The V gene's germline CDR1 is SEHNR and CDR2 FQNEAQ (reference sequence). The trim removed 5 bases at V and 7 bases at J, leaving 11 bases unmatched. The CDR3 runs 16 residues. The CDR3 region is CASSPPAGGVGNEQFF. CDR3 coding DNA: TGTGCCAGCAGCCCCCCAGCGGGAGGGGTTGGGAATGAGCAGTTCTTC.

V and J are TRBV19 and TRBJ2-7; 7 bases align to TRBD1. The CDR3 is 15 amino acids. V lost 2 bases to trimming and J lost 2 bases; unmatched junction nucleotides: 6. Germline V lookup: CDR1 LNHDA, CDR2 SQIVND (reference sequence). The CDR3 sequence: CASSIQGVETYEQYF. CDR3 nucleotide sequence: TGTGCCAGTAGTATACAGGGGGTAGAGACCTACGAGCAGTACTTC. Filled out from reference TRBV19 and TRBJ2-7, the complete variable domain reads DGGITQSPKYLFRKEGQNVTLSCEQNLNHDAMYWYRQDPGQGLRLIYYSQIVNDFQKGDIAEGYSVSREKKESFPLTVTSAQKNPTAFYLCASSIQGVETYEQYFGPGTRLTVT.

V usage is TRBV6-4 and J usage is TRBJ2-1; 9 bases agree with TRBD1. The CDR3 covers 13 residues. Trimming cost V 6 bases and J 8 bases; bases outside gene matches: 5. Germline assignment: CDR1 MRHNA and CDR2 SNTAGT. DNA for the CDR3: TGTGCCAGCAGCCGGACAGGGGAACATGAGCAGTTCTTC. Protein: CASSRTGEHEQFF.